This T cell receptor beta chain was sequenced during a study of regulatory T cells in long-lasting Graves disease (dated by TCRdb to the early 2020s). About the full investigation: To count as having persistent Graves' disease, a patient had to have received antithyroid drug treatment for over 5 years with TSH receptor autoantibodies remaining persistently positive. Patients with persistent Graves' disease were compared with patients with newly diagnosed Graves' disease using TCR sequencing and RNA sequencing of peripheral blood. The study was registered as a clinical trial and conducted in China. TCR sequencing covered around 13 persistent and some 20 newly diagnosed Graves' disease patients, approximately 33 samples in total. Antithyroid drugs had been taken for 8.5 to 13 years on average by persistent Graves' disease patients in the clinical cohort.

Inclusive of the bounding cysteine and phenylalanine, the CDR3 is 15 residues long. Only CDR3 DNA is held: 45 bases, read in frame from base 1. V ends up 5 bases short and J 7 bases short, with an unmatched junction base count of 11. The sample's time point label is to be understood as: persistent/refractory GD, antithyroid drugs over 5 years with positive TRAb. For both TCR sequencing and RNA sequencing, RNA was extracted from PBMCs using TRIzol. The diagnosis of Graves' disease followed American Thyroid Association guidelines. Recruitment of patients was carried out at an endocrinology department in Xi'an, China. Each patient gave roughly 8.4 milliliters of peripheral blood, collected in an EDTA anticoagulant tube. PBMCs were isolated by Ficoll Paque Plus density gradient separation without further T cell sorting. RNA quality was checked with an Agilent 2100 Bioanalyzer and agarose gel, and concentration with a NanoDrop 2000.

The investigation overall reported the following: Sequencing and analysis were restricted to the TCR beta chain. Lower TCR Shannon entropy and fewer highly expanded clones were observed in persistent Graves' disease patients than in newly diagnosed patients, which suggested clonal expansion. Only peripheral blood was studied, because thyroid tissue, the primary lesion, was inaccessible. Persistent patients shared more public clonotypes among themselves (2,741) than newly diagnosed patients did (roughly 910). As a limitation, the authors acknowledged that the small sample size may reduce accuracy. TRBV28, TRBJ1-2 and TRBJ2-5 were preferentially used in persistent disease, while TRBV20-1 and TRBJ2-1 were favored in newly diagnosed disease.

Library preparation was by multiplex PCR. This sample was sequenced with an Illumina HiSeq 4000. CDR3 regions were amplified by Arm-PCR with iRepertoire HTBI primers to construct TCR beta libraries. PCR products were gel purified before sequencing. The published analysis was carried out like this. Gene usage analysis of CDR3 amino acid clonotypes relied on the approximately 60 TRBV and 14 TRBJ segments identified across samples. Filtered high-quality paired reads were merged into contigs using COPE and FqMerger. BLAST was used to align contigs to IMGT TRBV, TRBD and TRBJ reference genes, and CDR3 was defined according to IMGT. Clonotypes above 0.1% frequency were classified as highly expanded clones. Shannon entropy served as the measure of repertoire diversity, while the Gini coefficient captured V-J evenness. A clonotype was considered public if more than one individual shared it. The raw public data were reprocessed by TCRdb itself: fastp quality trimming at Q25, MiXCR clonotype calling, in-frame beta chains only. Merged by CDR3 protein, the rows form single entries marked with the most common genes and DNA. The V and J calls and clone size come from TCRdb's table, not from the authors' own analysis. For this sample the table gives 400,000 or so distinct CDR3 sequences, of which about 20% were detected only once. The ten largest clones capture around 20% of the sample.

This clonotype was counted at least ten times. Its recognized antigen is unknown. Per-base quality was not reported, and no clone a single base away is much larger than it. The sample in question was peripheral blood mononuclear cells (PBMCs), obtained when the disease was refractory, from a patient treated with antithyroid drugs. This receptor was obtained from a female donor with Graves disease. The rearrangement combines TRBV12-3 or TRBV12-4 with TRBJ2-4; 7 bases in between match TRBD1. The DNA sequence is as follows: TGTGCCAGCAGTCGAGGGGTAGGGGGCAACAACATTCAGTACTTC. This gives the protein CASSRGVGGNNIQYF.